This T cell receptor beta chain came from a study of regulatory T cells in long-lasting Graves disease. J lost 0 bases, V lost 6 bases, and 9 bases had no gene match. There are 17 residues in the CDR3. This clonotype came up many times. Regarding time point: newly diagnosed GD, antithyroid drugs for less than 3 months. Making the TCR library involved RNA that had been extracted from PBMCs. Recruitment took place at an endocrinology department in Xi'an, China. With iRepertoire HTBI primers and Arm-PCR of CDR3 regions, TCR beta libraries were built. From the multiplex PCR reads, TCRdb called clonotypes with MiXCR, one entry per CDR3 protein. The data show around 420,000 distinct CDR3 sequences, 15% seen once. The same sample was also used in a study of T cells in Graves' hyperthyroidism and ophthalmopathy. In that study: Every diagnosis used clinical symptoms, serum thyroxine and TRAb, thyroid ultrasound and orbital computed tomography.

The material sequenced was peripheral blood mononuclear cells (PBMCs), taken at new diagnosis, from a patient treated with antithyroid drugs. The rearrangement uses TRBV12-3 or TRBV12-4 and TRBJ2-3; TRBD1 agrees at 10 bases. The clonotype was recovered from a woman aged 40 to 50 with Graves disease. The CDR3 spells CASSPGQGSLSTDTQYF. CDR3 sequence (DNA): TGTGCCAGCAGCCCGGGACAGGGGTCCCTTAGCACAGATACGCAGTATTTT.